The T cell receptor beta chain under discussion was sequenced for a study of blood T cell repertoires in COVID-19. Study details: The United States, Italy and Spain provided the acute and convalescent COVID-19 samples. T cells, B-cell-depleted T cells, or PBMCs supplied cDNA or gDNA.

Patients from Seattle were sampled longitudinally, starting during active infection. V dropped 3 bases and J dropped 5 bases, with 8 bases sitting between them. The CDR3 is made up of 12 amino acids. Germline CDR1 reads SGHAT; CDR2 reads FQNNGV. How the authors handled the data: The authors estimated nucleated cell counts from reference gene primer amplification. Libraries were prepared by immunoSEQ multiplex PCR; TCRdb keeps only in-frame clonotypes and omits some of them. V and J calls and clone size are copied from that table; D and trimming were computed from the DNA. The sample yields 300,000 to 400,000 clones, around 87% seen once.

This clonotype was obtained from a woman aged 45-65 years with COVID-19, enrolled during active disease. The chain joins TRBV11-2 to TRBJ2-7; a possible D gene is TRBD2 (6 bases). Sequencing was performed on peripheral blood. Here the CDR3 reads CASSFWRDEQYF. The CDR3, as DNA: TGTGCCAGCAGCTTTTGGAGGGACGAGCAGTACTTC.